This T cell receptor (beta chain) stems from a study of shared clonotypes between healthy human individuals. This clone has a single count. Assay: immunoSEQ multiplex PCR; the TCRdb copy retains only in-frame clones and omits some. The sample consists of about 1.1 million clones, roughly 74% of them appearing once. CDR3 size: 14 residues. V was pared by 3 bases and J by 8 bases, with 7 bases of the junction left unmatched. In germline, CDR1 is MDHEN, CDR2 SYDVKM. J is TRBJ1-2 and V is TRBV28, with 9 positions matching TRBD1. The specimen sequenced was memory CD4+ T cells from PBMCs. Documented subset: CD45RA-negative fraction. This clonotype was sampled from a man aged 18-30 years in good health. Some clones in this sample may be carry-over from other donors' samples. The CDR3 sequence is CASSLGQGFRGYTF. CDR3 nucleotide sequence: TGTGCCAGCAGTTTGGGACAGGGATTTAGGGGCTACACCTTC.